The 25 T cell receptor beta chains below were found in one sample sequenced in a study of T cell responses to AZD1222 COVID-19 vaccine (dated by TCRdb to the early 2020s). What the time point label conveys for this sample: baseline before first vaccination. Preparation of the library involved the immunoSEQ multiplex PCR assay. Sourced from immuneACCESS, this table was stored by TCRdb with only in-frame sequences that have V and J called. A share of the clones is absent; for the studies checked, an unresolved V gene accounts for under half, and the remainder has no known explanation. The sample table holds under 200,000 clones, of which 94% were seen once. The top ten hold about 0.6% of the sample. The starting material was peripheral blood, obtained on day 0 of AZD1222 vaccination. Receptor source: an adult in good health.

The chain has TRBV2 and TRBJ1-2; possible D gene TRBD1, 6 bases. The CDR3 covers 15 residues. Trimming removed 8 bases at V and 0 bases at J, with 16 bases between. Germline assignment: CDR1 SNHLY and CDR2 FYNNEI. CDR3 protein: CASRSRGASNYGYTF. CDR3 in DNA: TGTGCCAGCCGCTCGAGGGGGGCATCTAACTATGGCTACACCTTC.

This chain joins TRBV28 and TRBJ1-1, with a possible D match to TRBD1 (6 bases). The germline V gene encodes CDR1 MDHEN and CDR2 SYDVKM. Trimming cost V 3 bases and J 5 bases, with 10 bases left between them. This CDR3 region has 13 residues. The CDR3 nucleotides are TGTGCCAGCAGTTTTGGAGGGGGAACTGAAGCTTTCTTT. Its translation: CASSFGGGTEAFF.

The chain is built from TRBV15 and TRBJ1-1; 10 positions match TRBD1. The germline gives CDR1 LNHNV, CDR2 YYDKDF (reference sequence). V shed 1 base and J 4 bases; nucleotides not matched to a gene: 3. The CDR3 runs to 15 residues. The CDR3 protein is CATSRGQGAPTEAFF. The CDR3 DNA reads TGTGCCACCAGCAGAGGACAGGGGGCCCCCACTGAAGCTTTCTTT.

V usage is TRBV25-1 and J usage is TRBJ1-1; D unclear. This CDR3 has 11 residues. V lost 1 base, J lost 11 bases, and 8 bases lay in between. Germline CDR1 and CDR2: MGHDK and SYGVNS. This CDR3 is CASSESYGAFF. The CDR3 nucleotides are TGTGCCAGCAGTGAATCCTACGGTGCTTTCTTT.

The chain links TRBV10-1 to TRBJ1-6; the D gene is possibly TRBD1 (6 bases). The CDR3 is 14 residues long. Germline CDR1 reads WNHNN; CDR2 reads SYGVQD (reference sequence). V gave up 7 bases and J gave up 10 bases, with 17 bases separating them. The CDR3 loop reads CASTRDTEGSPLHF. CDR3 DNA sequence: TGCGCCAGCACCAGGGACACCGAGGGCTCACCCCTCCACTTT.

The rearrangement links TRBV6-4 to TRBJ1-2, with D uncertain. The CDR3 sequence is 12 residues long. The germline V and J ends were trimmed by 2 bases and 3 bases, with 4 bases remaining between them. Germline values: CDR1 MRHNA, CDR2 SNTAGT. The DNA of the CDR3 is TGTGCCAGCAGTGACGGAGACTATGGCTACACCTTC. Its translation is CASSDGDYGYTF.

V usage is TRBV7-9 and J usage is TRBJ1-1, with D unresolved. Trimming pared 5 bases from V and 0 bases from J, leaving 4 bases between. The length of the CDR3 is 12 residues. Germline CDR1 reads SEHNR; CDR2 reads FQNEAQ (reference sequence). The CDR3 region has the DNA TGTGCCAGCAGCCCGCTGAACACTGAAGCTTTCTTT. Residues: CASSPLNTEAFF.

A single count supports this clone. This chain connects TRBV7-9 to TRBJ1-2; 8 bases are shared with TRBD1. Unmatched junction bases numbered 3, after V lost 4 bases and J lost 5 bases. In germline, CDR1 is SEHNR, CDR2 FQNEAQ (reference sequence). The CDR3 totals 13 residues. In DNA, the CDR3 is TGTGCCAGCAGCTACGGGACAGGATATGGCTACACCTTC. Protein product: CASSYGTGYGYTF.

V gene TRBV3-1 (or the pseudogene TRBV3-2) combines with J gene TRBJ2-7, with D possibly TRBD2 on 5 matching bases. Germline V lookup: CDR1 LGHDT, CDR2 YNNKEL (reference sequence). The CDR3 is 12 residues long. V lost 4 bases and J lost 4, with 8 bases in between. The CDR3 sequence: CASSPGSYEQYF. DNA of the CDR3: TGTGCCAGCAGCCCGGGGAGTTACGAGCAGTACTTC.

The DNA of the CDR3 is TGTGCCAGCAGCCATACGACAGGTGATGGAGCGGGGGCTTTCTTT. Amino acids: CASSHTTGDGAGAFF. The chain couples TRBV11-2 to TRBJ1-1; possible D gene TRBD1, 6 bases. The V gene's germline CDR1 is SGHAT and CDR2 FQNNGV. This CDR3 comprises 15 residues. The V and J ends lost 5 bases and 11 bases respectively, with 24 bases between them.

J is TRBJ2-3 and V is TRBV7-6, with D possibly TRBD1 on 6 matching bases. The germline V gene has CDR1 SGHVS and CDR2 FNYEAQ. V lost 2 bases and J 0 bases, leaving 18 bases between the germline ends. This CDR3 has 18 amino acids. CDR3 nucleotides: TGTGCCAGCAGCTTATCTACAGGGCAGGGGTTTAGCACAGATACGCAGTATTTT. Translation: CASSLSTGQGFSTDTQYF.

This clone was picked up one time. The J gene is TRBJ2-2, the V gene TRBV6-5; tentatively, D is TRBD2 (5 bases). Trimming shortened V by 6 bases and J by 0 bases, and 11 bases separated the two germline ends. CDR3 length: 15 residues. Per germline, CDR1 MNHEY and CDR2 SVGAGI. The CDR3 region is CASSRADPNTGELFF. The CDR3 nucleotides are TGTGCCAGCAGCCGAGCGGACCCGAACACCGGGGAGCTGTTTTTT.

The chain joins TRBV5-5 to TRBJ2-5; D might be TRBD1 (6 bases). CDR3 length: 14 amino acids. The germline V and J ends were trimmed by 3 bases and 6 bases, with 15 bases remaining between them. Per germline, CDR1 SGHKS and CDR2 YYEKEE (reference sequence). CDR3 nucleotides: TGTGCCAGCAGCTCGCAGGGGAGCGGAAAGACCCAGTACTTC. Amino acids: CASSSQGSGKTQYF.

The rearrangement uses TRBV29-1 and TRBJ1-2; the match to TRBD1 covers 7 bases. Germline CDR1 and CDR2: SQVTM and ANQGSEA. There are 14 residues in the CDR3. The V gene end was trimmed by 3 bases and the J gene end by 0 bases; junction bases not matched to a gene: 4. CDR3 coding DNA: TGCAGCGTTGAGGCCAGGGGGGCTAACTATGGCTACACCTTC. Translating gives CSVEARGANYGYTF. The complete variable domain, with remaining parts taken from reference TRBV29-1 and TRBJ1-2, reads SAVISQKPSRDICQRGTSLTIQCQVDSQVTMMFWYRQQPGQSLTLIATANQGSEATYESGFVIDKFPISRPNLTFSTLTVSNMSPEDSSIYLCSVEARGANYGYTFGSGTRLTVV.

CDR3 DNA: TGTGCCAGCAGCGCGTTGGACAGAAGCTATGGCTACACCTTC. This codes for CASSALDRSYGYTF. The chain uses TRBV9 and TRBJ1-2; possible D gene TRBD1, 6 bases. This CDR3 contains 14 residues. V was cut by 3 bases and J by 4 bases, with 13 bases left in between. Germline V gene sequence: CDR1 SGDLS, CDR2 YYNGEE.

This clone was seen a single time. The CDR3 reads CASSFVDGYTF. In DNA, the CDR3 is TGTGCCAGCAGTTTCGTTGACGGCTACACCTTC. The chain joins TRBV28 to TRBJ1-2; no definite D call. The germline V gene has CDR1 MDHEN and CDR2 SYDVKM. The CDR3 length is 11 residues. V was shortened by 3 bases and J by 8 bases, with 7 bases between the two germline ends.

This clone was picked up one time. The chain has TRBV9 and TRBJ1-1; D is uncertain. Germline-derived CDR1 and CDR2 are SGDLS and YYNGEE. CDR3 length: 14 amino acids. Trimming stripped 0 bases from V and 3 bases from J, with 9 bases between. The CDR3 DNA is TGTGCCAGCAGCGTAGTCCTCCGGGACACTGAAGCTTTCTTT. Amino acid sequence: CASSVVLRDTEAFF.

V is TRBV7-6 and J is TRBJ2-5; TRBD1 aligns across 8 bases. This CDR3 has 17 amino acids. Trimming at V came to 5 bases and at J to 3 bases, leaving 14 bases not matched to a gene. CDR1 and CDR2 (germline): SGHVS, FNYEAQ. The CDR3 reads CASSLDRGGLKEETQYF. The CDR3 region has the DNA TGTGCCAGCAGCCTTGACAGGGGCGGTCTTAAAGAAGAGACCCAGTACTTC.

CDR3 bases: TGTGCCAGCAGCCAAGACCCCCCCGGGGAGACCCCCGGGGGATATAGCAATCAGCCCCAGCATTTT. Residues: CASSQDPPGETPGGYSNQPQHF. This rearrangement joins TRBV3-1 (or the pseudogene TRBV3-2) to TRBJ1-5, with D possibly matching TRBD1 (5 bases). This CDR3 comprises 22 residues. Looked up from germline, CDR1 is LGHDT and CDR2 is YNNKEL (reference sequence). Deletions cut 0 bases from V and 0 bases from J, with 27 bases between.

In this sample, this clone turned up once. The V call is TRBV13, the J call TRBJ2-7; no definite D call. The V gene's germline CDR1 is PRHDT and CDR2 FYEKMQ (reference sequence). The CDR3 totals 14 residues. The V and J ends lost 4 bases and 0 bases respectively, with 10 bases between them. As DNA, the CDR3 is TGTGCCAGCAGCTCGGGCGGACGCTCCTACGAGCAGTACTTC. Its protein is CASSSGGRSYEQYF. Supplemented by reference TRBV13 and TRBJ2-7, the full variable domain reads AAGVIQSPRHLIKEKRETATLKCYPIPRHDTVYWYQQGPGQDPQFLISFYEKMQSDKGSIPDRFSAQQFSDYHSELNMSSLELGDSALYFCASSSGGRSYEQYFGPGTRLTVT.

The chain combines TRBV19 with TRBJ2-5; 12 nucleotides match TRBD1. Germline CDR1 reads LNHDA; CDR2 reads SQIVND (reference sequence). The ends lost 5 bases at V and 7 bases at J; junction bases unmatched: 8. This CDR3 comprises 15 residues. The chain's CDR3 is CASSLGTGGSGTQYF. DNA of the CDR3: TGTGCCAGTAGTCTAGGGACAGGGGGCTCGGGGACCCAGTACTTC.

The chain employs TRBV29-1 and TRBJ2-5; 8 nucleotides agree with TRBD1. The germline gives CDR1 SQVTM, CDR2 ANQGSEA. There are 13 residues in the CDR3. V shed 6 bases and J 2 bases; nucleotides not matched to a gene: 5. CDR3 amino acids: CSVRGRFQETQYF. Here the CDR3 DNA reads TGCAGCGTCAGGGGGCGCTTTCAAGAGACCCAGTACTTC.

The V gene is TRBV27, the J gene TRBJ2-7, with TRBD2 identical over 13 bases. Germline V gene data show CDR1 as MNHEY and CDR2 as SMNVEV (reference sequence). CDR3 size: 14 residues. V trimming: 5 bases; J trimming: 8 bases; junction bases outside the gene matches: 6. The CDR3 DNA follows: TGTGCCAGCAGTAAACGGACTAGCGGGAGTCAGCAGTACTTC. Its protein is CASSKRTSGSQQYF.

The rearrangement joins TRBV6-5 to TRBJ2-7; D may be TRBD2 (5 bases). The CDR3 consists of 13 residues. Trimming removed 2 bases at V and 2 bases at J, with 7 bases between. The germline CDR1 and CDR2 sequences are MNHEY and SVGAGI. CDR3 sequence (DNA): TGTGCCAGCAGTTACCCGGGGACCTACGAGCAGTACTTC. Translating it yields CASSYPGTYEQYF.

This clone was counted a single time. The gene calls are TRBV5-1 and TRBJ1-1; possible D gene TRBD1, 6 bases. CDR1 and CDR2 from the germline V gene are SGHRS and YFSETQ. The CDR3 is 16 residues long. V was shortened by 0 bases and J by 2 bases, with 14 bases between the two germline ends. CDR3 nucleotides: TGCGCCAGCAGCTTGGCCCCACAGGGTGGCAACACTGAAGCTTTCTTT. Amino acid sequence: CASSLAPQGGNTEAFF.